This T cell receptor (beta chain) is drawn from a study of blood T cell repertoires in COVID-19. Across the study: The study drew acute and convalescent COVID-19 samples from the United States, Italy and Spain. In each case, the material was cDNA or gDNA derived from T cells, B-cell-depleted T cells, or PBMCs.

In the source study's methods: Amplification from reference gene primers served as the basis for estimated nucleated cell counts. The protocol was immunoSEQ multiplex PCR, while the TCRdb copy is restricted to in-frame clones and leaves out a portion. The DNA gave D and trimming, while V, J and clone size come from that table. The repertoire has approximately 150,000 clones, 80% to 90% of them found once; the top ten carry 3% to 4.5%. Trimming removed 8 bases at V and 3 bases at J, with 13 bases between. CDR1 KGHDR and CDR2 SFDVKD come from the germline V gene. CDR3 length equals 14 residues. The rearrangement joins TRBV24-1 to TRBJ2-1, with a possible D match to TRBD1 (6 bases). Sample: peripheral blood. The clonotype comes from a woman aged 60-70 years who had recovered from COVID-19. CDR3 coding DNA: TGTGCCACCACCCCCAGGGGTAACTACAATGAGCAGTTCTTC. Its translation: CATTPRGNYNEQFF.